This T cell receptor (beta chain) was obtained from a study of blood T cell repertoires in COVID-19. Study-level background: Samples representing acute and convalescent COVID-19 were sourced from the United States, Italy and Spain. The cDNA or gDNA used as material had been derived from T cells, B-cell-depleted T cells, or PBMCs.

Original processing notes: Amplification of reference gene primers provided the estimated nucleated cell counts. Some clones are missing from TCRdb's copy, which holds only in-frame ones; the method was immunoSEQ multiplex PCR. The V and J calls and clone size come from that table; D and trimming were worked out from the DNA. The data contain about 150,000 clones, around 82% of them singletons. The length of the CDR3 is 15 residues. Trimming left V 4 bases short and J 3 bases short, with 14 bases between. Germline CDR1 and CDR2: KGHDR and SFDVKD. The sequenced sample consisted of peripheral blood. The sequence derives from a man aged 70 or older with active or convalescent COVID-19. The chain carries TRBV24-1 and TRBJ2-5, with D perhaps matching TRBD1 (5 bases). CDR3 region: CATSEILGREETQYF. CDR3 nucleotides: TGTGCCACCAGTGAAATTTTAGGCAGGGAAGAGACCCAGTACTTC.